The 10 T cell receptor beta chains presented below share a single source sample, sequenced in a study of CD8 T cells in Susac syndrome. Random hexamers were used to reverse transcribe the RNA input (about 0.45 to 1 ug). TCRdb independently ran MiXCR on the immunoSEQ multiplex PCR reads; one entry per CDR3 protein. The table has 400,000 to 550,000 distinct CDR3 sequences, more than 80% seen once. Sequenced input: CD8+ T cells from PBMCs. These receptors were obtained from a human donor with multiple sclerosis.

The CDR3: CASSEGTDTGELFF. In nucleotides, the CDR3 is TGTGCCAGCAGTGAGGGGACGGACACCGGGGAGCTGTTTTTT. The chain carries TRBV6-1 and TRBJ2-2, with D possibly being TRBD1 or TRBD2 (5 bases each). The CDR3 extends over 14 amino acids. Germline CDR1 MNHNS, CDR2 SASEGT. V was clipped by 3 bases and J by 3 bases, with 8 bases between them.

This rearrangement joins TRBV7-6 to TRBJ2-1, with TRBD2 matching over 7 bases. From germline, CDR1 is SGHVS and CDR2 FNYEAQ. This CDR3 has 19 amino acids. V lost 4 bases to trimming and J lost 1 base; unmatched junction nucleotides: 16. This CDR3 is CASSSMLGGSGPSYNEQFF. DNA for the CDR3: TGTGCCAGCAGCTCAATGTTGGGAGGGAGTGGGCCTTCCTACAATGAGCAGTTCTTC.

The chain employs TRBV7-6 and TRBJ1-5; a weak D match, TRBD1 (6 bases). CDR3 length equals 15 residues. Trimming took off 2 bases at V and 5 bases at J, with 13 bases between the two ends. The germline V gene has CDR1 SGHVS and CDR2 FNYEAQ. CDR3 nucleotide sequence: TGTGCCAGCAGCTTAACCCCAGGGGAGGATCAGCCCCAGCATTTT. It is translated as CASSLTPGEDQPQHF.

The chain employs TRBV29-1 and TRBJ2-6; D possibly matches TRBD1 or TRBD2 (5 bases each). Germline-derived CDR1 and CDR2 are SQVTM and ANQGSEA. CDR3 length: 15 residues. Trimming removed 4 bases from V and 0 bases from J, with 10 bases in between. The CDR3 spells CSVVAGTSGANVLTF. The DNA of the CDR3 is TGCAGCGTTGTGGCAGGGACCTCTGGGGCCAACGTCCTGACTTTC.

The chain employs TRBV4-2 and TRBJ1-1; no clear D. Trimming took off 6 bases at V and 0 bases at J, with 20 bases between the two ends. Germline V gives CDR1 LGHNA, CDR2 YNFKEQ. CDR3 size: 17 residues. This CDR3 reads CASRRRAIRIMNTEAFF. CDR3 in DNA: TGTGCCAGCAGGCGAAGGGCGATTAGAATCATGAACACTGAAGCTTTCTTT.

The chain recombines TRBV12-3 or TRBV12-4 with TRBJ1-3; D uncertain. Trimming shortened V by 6 bases and J by 0 bases, and 9 bases separated the two germline ends. The CDR3 has 14 amino acids. The CDR3 sequence is CASSESFSGNTIYF. The DNA for the CDR3 is TGTGCCAGCAGCGAGTCCTTCTCTGGAAACACCATATATTTT.

This chain uses TRBV6-2 or TRBV6-3 with TRBJ1-2; D is perhaps TRBD1 (5 bases). V dropped 4 bases and J dropped 8 bases, with 11 bases sitting between them. This CDR3 is 12 amino acids long. Looked up from germline, CDR1 is MNHEY and CDR2 is SVGEGT. CDR3 region: CASSSQEYGYTF. CDR3 in DNA: TGTGCCAGCAGTTCACAGGAATACGGCTACACCTTC.

This clonotype has more than one count but fewer than ten. V is TRBV27 and J is TRBJ2-1; D gene ambiguous. The length of the CDR3 is 15 residues. Germline CDR1 is MNHEY and CDR2 is SMNVEV (reference sequence). V was pared by 2 bases and J by 1 base, with 9 bases between. CDR3 nucleotide sequence: TGTGCCAGCAGTTTAGGTAGCCCGTCCTACAATGAGCAGTTCTTC. Its translation: CASSLGSPSYNEQFF.

The J gene is TRBJ1-2, the V gene TRBV12-5; 12 bases map to TRBD1. V lost 4 bases to trimming and J lost 3 bases; unmatched junction nucleotides: 6. This CDR3 is built from 16 residues. CDR1 is LGHNT, CDR2 FRNRAP, per germline. The CDR3 reads CASGWSGTGGDYGYTF. CDR3 nucleotide sequence: TGTGCTAGTGGTTGGTCCGGGACAGGGGGCGACTATGGCTACACCTTC. Filled out from reference TRBV12-5 and TRBJ1-2, the complete variable domain reads DARVTQTPRHKVTEMGQEVTMRCQPILGHNTVFWYRQTMMQGLELLAYFRNRAPLDDSGMPKDRFSAEMPDATLATLKIQPSEPRDSAVYFCASGWSGTGGDYGYTFGSGTRLTVV.

V usage is TRBV10-2 and J usage is TRBJ1-1; D unclear. Germline values: CDR1 WSHSY, CDR2 SAAADI. CDR3 length equals 12 residues. V lost 2 bases and J lost 6, with 7 bases in between. CDR3 amino acids: CASSESHAEAFF. The CDR3 DNA follows: TGCGCCAGCAGTGAGAGTCATGCTGAAGCTTTCTTT.